These T cell receptor beta chains were read from a single sample in a study of T cells in Graves' hyperthyroidism and ophthalmopathy. TCRdb passed the multiplex PCR reads through MiXCR, listing each CDR3 protein once. The sample holds over 300,000 distinct CDR3 sequences, roughly an eighth seen once. Sequenced material: blood. The receptors derive from a woman in her forties with Graves' ophthalmopathy. Each CDR3 is given with its conserved first and last residue. Fields, in order: CDR3 protein, CDR3 DNA, V gene, D gene, clone size, J gene. The D gene is left open where the match is weak. Only some rows state a clone size, as once, few, many or a class for expanded clones.

CDR3aa: CASSRRGGAQETQYF
CDR3nt: TGTGCCAGCAGCCGGAGAGGGGGTGCCCAAGAGACCCAGTACTTC
v_gene: TRBV6-1
d_gene: NA
abundance: few
j_gene: TRBJ2-5

CDR3aa: CASSFHPGTEAFF
CDR3nt: TGTGCCAGCAGCTTTCATCCTGGCACTGAAGCTTTCTTT
v_gene: TRBV11-2
d_gene: NA
abundance: many
j_gene: TRBJ1-1

CDR3aa: CASSQVAGAPQETQYF
CDR3nt: TGTGCCAGCAGCCAAGTGGCGGGGGCCCCTCAAGAGACCCAGTACTTC
v_gene: TRBV3-1
d_gene: NA
abundance: NA
j_gene: TRBJ2-5

CDR3aa: CASSLGGGGMIQYF
CDR3nt: TGTGCCAGCAGTTTAGGAGGGGGCGGAATGATTCAGTACTTC
v_gene: TRBV28
d_gene: NA
abundance: many
j_gene: TRBJ2-4

CDR3aa: CASSWSGEGSPLHF
CDR3nt: TGTGCCAGCAGCTGGTCAGGGGAAGGATCACCCCTCCACTTT
v_gene: TRBV5-5
d_gene: NA
abundance: few
j_gene: TRBJ1-6

CDR3aa: CASSLLRTYSDYTF
CDR3nt: TGTGCCAGCAGCTTATTGAGGACTTACAGCGACTACACCTTC
v_gene: TRBV7-2
d_gene: NA
abundance: many
j_gene: TRBJ1-2

CDR3aa: CASSREGSTQFF
CDR3nt: TGTGCCAGCAGCCGAGAGGGCTCTACCCAGTTCTTC
v_gene: TRBV7-8
d_gene: NA
abundance: many
j_gene: TRBJ2-1

CDR3aa: CASSYNSGTSANNEQFF
CDR3nt: TGTGCCAGCAGTTATAATTCAGGGACTAGCGCTAACAATGAGCAGTTCTTC
v_gene: TRBV28
d_gene: TRBD2
abundance: many
j_gene: TRBJ2-1

CDR3aa: CSARGPVEGNIQYF
CDR3nt: TGCAGTGCTAGAGGACCCGTGGAGGGAAACATTCAGTACTTC
v_gene: TRBV20-1
d_gene: NA
abundance: NA
j_gene: TRBJ2-4

CDR3aa: CASSPSRGSGRAGSYEQYF
CDR3nt: TGTGCCAGCAGCCCCAGCCGGGGTAGCGGGAGGGCCGGGTCCTACGAGCAGTACTTC
v_gene: TRBV7-9
d_gene: TRBD2
abundance: NA
j_gene: TRBJ2-7

CDR3aa: CASTQGGLDTQYF
CDR3nt: TGTGCCAGCACTCAGGGGGGTTTGGATACGCAGTATTTT
v_gene: TRBV6-1
d_gene: NA
abundance: many
j_gene: TRBJ2-3

CDR3aa: CASGTGGNNEQFF
CDR3nt: TGTGCCAGCGGGACAGGGGGTAACAATGAGCAGTTCTTC
v_gene: TRBV6-1
d_gene: TRBD1
abundance: few
j_gene: TRBJ2-1

CDR3aa: CASSLRQGYGYTF
CDR3nt: TGTGCCAGCAGTTTACGACAGGGGTATGGCTACACCTTC
v_gene: TRBV12-3/TRBV12-4
d_gene: TRBD1
abundance: many
j_gene: TRBJ1-2